This T cell receptor (beta chain) was recovered during a study of identical twins. Notes on the study in general: It was possible that invariant MAIT and iNKT cells partly confounded the zero-insertion analyses. Memory repertoires showed no such pattern, whereas abundant cord blood beta clonotypes carried fewer insertions. Out-of-frame sharing of TCR alpha in monozygotic twins was underestimated by models.

A universal primer site arose from template switching, and cDNA bore unique molecular identifiers. TCRdb ran MiXCR on the 5' RACE reads and lists one entry per CDR3 protein. Of 1.5 million or so distinct CDR3 sequences listed, roughly 35% are singletons. Germline CDR1 SGHTA, CDR2 FQGNSA. This CDR3 has 12 residues. V was shortened by 8 bases and J by 1 base, with 9 bases between the two germline ends. In its sample, this clonotype was seen a few times. What it recognizes is unknown. Material for sequencing was cord blood. The sequence derives from a newborn girl in good health. The chain carries TRBV7-2 and TRBJ2-7, with D perhaps matching TRBD1 (5 bases). The DNA for the CDR3 is TGTGCCAGCGGGGCAGTTTCCTACGAGCAGTACTTC. Protein: CASGAVSYEQYF. Together with reference TRBV7-2 and TRBJ2-7, the CDR3 gives the full variable domain: GAGVSQSPSNKVTEKGKDVELRCDPISGHTALYWYRQSLGQGLEFLIYFQGNSAPDKSGLPSDRFSAERTGGSVSTLTIQRTQQEDSAVYLCASGAVSYEQYFGPGTRLTVT.